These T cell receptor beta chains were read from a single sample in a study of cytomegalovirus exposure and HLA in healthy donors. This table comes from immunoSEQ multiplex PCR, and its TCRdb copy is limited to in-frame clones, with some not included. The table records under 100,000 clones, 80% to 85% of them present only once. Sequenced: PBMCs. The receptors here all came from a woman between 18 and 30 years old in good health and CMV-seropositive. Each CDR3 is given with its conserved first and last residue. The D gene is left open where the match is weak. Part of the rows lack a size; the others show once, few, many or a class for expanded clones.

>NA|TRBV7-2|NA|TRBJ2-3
TGTGCCAGCAGCCCCGGGTCTACTATTTCAGATACGCAGTATTTT
CASSPGSTISDTQYF
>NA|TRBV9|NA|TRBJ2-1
TGTGCCAGCAGCGTCCCACTACGGGGGAACGGTGAGCAGTTCTTC
CASSVPLRGNGEQFF
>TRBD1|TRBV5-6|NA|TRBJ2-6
TGTGCCAGCAGCTTCCGGGACAGGGTACGGTACGTCCTGACTTTC
CASSFRDRVRYVLTF
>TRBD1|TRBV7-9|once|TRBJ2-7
TGTGCCAGCAGCTTGGGACAGGGGATCCACGAGCAGTACTTC
CASSLGQGIHEQYF
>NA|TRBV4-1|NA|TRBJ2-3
TGCGCCAGCAGCCAAGGATTAGGGGTGGGCACAGATACGCAGTATTTT
CASSQGLGVGTDTQYF
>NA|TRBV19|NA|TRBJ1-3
TGTGCCAGTAGACGACAGGTCTCCGGAAACACCATATATTTT
CASRRQVSGNTIYF
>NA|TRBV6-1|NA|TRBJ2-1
TGTGCCAGCAGTAAGGGGCATGAGAACTACAATGAGCAGTTCTTC
CASSKGHENYNEQFF
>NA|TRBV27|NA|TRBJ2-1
TGTGCCAGCAGTTTACTTGGGGGGGCTGCTGAGCAGTTCTTC
CASSLLGGAAEQFF
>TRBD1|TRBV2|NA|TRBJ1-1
TGTGCCAGCAAGCCCGGGACAGGTCTATTATCTGAAGCTTTCTTT
CASKPGTGLLSEAFF
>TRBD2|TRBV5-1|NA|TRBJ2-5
TGCGCCAGCAGCCGGGGAGGGGTGGGAGTCCAAGAGACCCAGTACTTC
CASSRGGVGVQETQYF
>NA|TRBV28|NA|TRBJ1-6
TGTGCCAGCAGGGGACTGAGGGCTTGGAATTCACCCCTCCACTTT
CASRGLRAWNSPLHF
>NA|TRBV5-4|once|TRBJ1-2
TGTGCCAGCAGCTTACTTACAGATTACTATGGCTACACCTTC
CASSLLTDYYGYTF
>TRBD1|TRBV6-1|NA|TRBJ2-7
TGTGCCAGCAGACAGGGGGACACCTACGAGCAGTACTTC
CASRQGDTYEQYF
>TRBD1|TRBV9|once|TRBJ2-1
TGTGCCAGCAGCGGTCCGGGACAGATTTACAATGAGCAGTTCTTC
CASSGPGQIYNEQFF
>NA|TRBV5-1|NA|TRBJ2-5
TGCGCCAGCAGCTTGGCCTTAGAAGAGACCCAGTACTTC
CASSLALEETQYF